The 25 T cell receptor beta chains below come from one sample, sequenced in a study of T-cell memory formation after mild COVID-19. TCRdb itself ran the 5' RACE reads through MiXCR, one entry per CDR3 protein. The sample gives roughly 450,000 distinct CDR3 sequences, over 15% of which show up once; roughly 21% is in the top ten. Sequencing was performed on PBMCs or a T cell subset sorted from them (not recorded which). The receptors stem from a young man who had mild COVID-19 (a few samples of this study predate the infection). Cell type and time point are not known.

The genes are TRBV7-9 and TRBJ1-2; unclear D gene. The CDR3 runs 14 residues. V dropped 4 bases and J dropped 6 bases, with 15 bases sitting between them. Germline V gene sequence: CDR1 SEHNR, CDR2 FQNEAQ (reference sequence). The CDR3 nucleotides read TGTGCCAGCAGCTCGGACCTTTACACTAATGGCTACACCTTC. Protein sequence: CASSSDLYTNGYTF.

V usage is TRBV28 and J usage is TRBJ2-7, with TRBD2 matching over 7 bases. The CDR3 totals 12 residues. Germline CDR1 reads MDHEN; CDR2 reads SYDVKM. The CDR3 nucleotides are TGCCTAGTTAAGCGGGACCAATACGAGCAGTACGTC. Translated, it gives CLVKRDQYEQYV.

This rearrangement joins TRBV28 to TRBJ1-4, with D possibly matching TRBD1 (6 bases). The germline V gene has CDR1 MDHEN and CDR2 SYDVKM. This CDR3 spans 14 amino acids. The V gene lost 3 bases and the J gene lost 5 bases, with 10 bases spanning the gap. CDR3 coding DNA: TGTGCCAGCAGTTTGCCAGGGGCGAATGAAAAACTGTTTTTT. This translates into CASSLPGANEKLFF.

The chain employs TRBV6-2 or TRBV6-3 and TRBJ2-1, with 9 bases aligning to TRBD2. J gave up 5 bases and V 6 bases, and 11 bases lay outside the gene matches. This CDR3 is 16 amino acids long. The germline gives CDR1 MNHEY, CDR2 SVGEGT. The DNA of the CDR3 is TGTGCCAGCAGCCTGAATCCCGGGACTAGCCACAATGAGCAGTTCTTC. This encodes CASSLNPGTSHNEQFF.

The V gene is TRBV6-1, the J gene TRBJ2-7; unclear D gene. V lost 5 bases and J lost 3, with 17 bases in between. Germline V gene sequence: CDR1 MNHNS, CDR2 SASEGT. The CDR3 has 15 amino acids. The CDR3 DNA reads TGTGCCAGCAGTACCCCAGGCGGCATACTCTACGAGCAGTACTTC. It encodes CASSTPGGILYEQYF.

The chain couples TRBV29-1 to TRBJ2-4, with D possibly being TRBD2 (5 bases). Trimming left V 4 bases short and J 3 bases short, with 13 bases between. Germline loops: CDR1 SQVTM, CDR2 ANQGSEA. The CDR3 loop spans 14 amino acids. CDR3: CSVAGKGSKNIQYF. The CDR3 DNA is TGCAGCGTTGCGGGGAAAGGTAGCAAAAACATTCAGTACTTC.

The chain joins TRBV2 to TRBJ2-6, with D hard to call. Germline V gene lookup returns CDR1 SNHLY and CDR2 FYNNEI. The V end was cut by 11 bases, the J end by 1 base, with 9 bases between. This CDR3 comprises 13 residues. CDR3 amino acids: CARRPSGANVLTF. DNA for the CDR3: TGTGCCCGCCGACCTTCTGGGGCCAACGTCCTGACTTTC.

The chain is built from TRBV5-4 and TRBJ2-7; 11 bases agree with TRBD1. The CDR3 loop spans 20 amino acids. Trimming cost V 0 bases and J 0 bases; bases outside gene matches: 14. CDR1 SGHNT and CDR2 YYREEE come from the germline V gene (reference sequence). The CDR3 sequence is CASSLAGGTGGDFLSYEQYV. The DNA for the CDR3 is TGTGCCAGCAGCTTGGCGGGCGGGACAGGGGGTGACTTCCTCTCCTACGAGCAGTACGTC.

The V gene is TRBV15, the J gene TRBJ2-5; TRBD1 aligns across 7 bases. The trim removed 1 base at V and 7 bases at J, leaving 6 bases unmatched. CDR1 is LNHNV and CDR2 is YYDKDF in the germline V gene (reference sequence). This CDR3 is built from 14 residues. This CDR3 is CATSRADRAGTQYF. The CDR3 nucleotides read TGTGCCACCAGCAGAGCCGACAGGGCAGGGACCCAGTACTTC.

This clonotype is a singleton in its sample. This chain links TRBV28 with TRBJ2-1, with D possibly TRBD2 on 6 matching bases. Germline-derived CDR1 and CDR2 are MDHEN and SYDVKM. The CDR3 consists of 15 residues. V lost 3 bases to trimming and J lost 9 bases, with 18 bases between them. CDR3 region: CASSLPSVSGGEQFF. In DNA form, the CDR3 reads TGTGCCAGCAGTTTGCCTAGCGTCTCCGGAGGTGAGCAGTTCTTC.

This clonotype was counted only a few times. The J gene is TRBJ2-1, the V gene TRBV5-1, with 9 bases that match TRBD1. The CDR3 covers 14 residues. Trimming took 7 bases from V and 7 from J; bases not matched to a gene: 9. Germline V gene sequence: CDR1 SGHRS, CDR2 YFSETQ. The CDR3: CASGGTGRTNEQFF. The CDR3 region has the DNA TGCGCCAGCGGAGGGACAGGGAGGACTAATGAGCAGTTCTTC.

This clonotype was counted between two and nine times. The rearrangement joins TRBV7-2 to TRBJ1-2; D may be TRBD1 (5 bases). This CDR3 is built from 13 residues. V was clipped by 3 bases and J by 4 bases, with 9 bases between them. Germline V gene lookup returns CDR1 SGHTA and CDR2 FQGNSA. In DNA, the CDR3 is TGTGCCAGCAGCTTTTCCAGGGTCTATGGCTACACCTTC. As protein: CASSFSRVYGYTF. The full variable domain, with the rest looked up from reference TRBV7-2 and TRBJ1-2, is GAGVSQSPSNKVTEKGKDVELRCDPISGHTALYWYRQSLGQGLEFLIYFQGNSAPDKSGLPSDRFSAERTGGSVSTLTIQRTQQEDSAVYLCASSFSRVYGYTFGSGTRLTVV.

This chain links TRBV14 with TRBJ2-1; D possibly corresponds to TRBD1 (7 bases). This CDR3 has 16 amino acids. From germline, CDR1 is SGHDN and CDR2 FVKESK. Trimming removed 1 base at V and 9 bases at J, with 19 bases between. The CDR3: CASSQVGTRGVGEQFF. The CDR3 DNA reads TGTGCCAGCAGCCAAGTCGGTACCAGGGGGGTCGGTGAGCAGTTCTTC.

V usage is TRBV7-9 and J usage is TRBJ2-7, with D maybe TRBD2 (5 bases). The ends were cut back, 2 bases at V and 6 bases at J, with 5 bases in the middle. This CDR3 is 11 amino acids long. Germline values: CDR1 SEHNR, CDR2 FQNEAQ (reference sequence). The CDR3 nucleotides are TGTGCCAGCAGCTTACGGGGCGAGCAGTACGTC. Encoded protein: CASSLRGEQYV.

V usage is TRBV20-1 and J usage is TRBJ1-1, with TRBD1 matching over 8 bases. The CDR3 has 14 amino acids. V lost 3 bases and J lost 1; bases outside the gene matches: 4. The germline V gene encodes CDR1 DFQATT and CDR2 SNEGSKA (reference sequence). CDR3 region: CSARRTGPNTEAFF. The CDR3 DNA reads as TGCAGTGCTAGGCGGACAGGGCCGAACACTGAAGCTTTCTTT.

The CDR3 here is CASSRRDRASWGYTF. The CDR3 bases are TGTGCCAGCAGTAGACGGGACCGGGCGAGCTGGGGCTACACCTTC. This sequence joins TRBV12-3 or TRBV12-4 and TRBJ1-2; weak D call: TRBD1 (5 bases). Trimming removed 5 bases from V and 8 bases from J, with 21 bases in between. This CDR3 contains 15 residues.

This chain links TRBV12-3 or TRBV12-4 with TRBJ2-5; TRBD2 matches 14 bases. The junction had 7 bases not matched to a gene; V was cut back by 5 bases and J by 5 bases. This CDR3 region has 16 residues. The chain's CDR3 is CASSLGLAGGIETQYF. The DNA for the CDR3 is TGTGCCAGCAGTCTCGGACTAGCGGGGGGTATCGAGACCCAGTACTTC.

The chain has TRBV2 and TRBJ2-2; D unclear. The germline V gene encodes CDR1 SNHLY and CDR2 FYNNEI. V gave up 3 bases and J gave up 5 bases, with 4 bases separating them. CDR3 length equals 12 residues. CDR3 nucleotides: TGTGCCAGCAGTGACTTTACCGGGGAGCTGTTTTTT. As protein: CASSDFTGELFF.

This chain uses TRBV2 with TRBJ2-7; D is undetermined. V was trimmed by 3 bases and J by 2 bases, leaving 2 bases between them. The CDR3 contains 11 residues. CDR1 and CDR2 from the germline V gene are SNHLY and FYNNEI. Here the CDR3 DNA reads TGTGCCAGCAGTGACGCCTACGAGCAGTACGTC. Translating gives CASSDAYEQYV.

This sequence joins TRBV12-3 or TRBV12-4 and TRBJ1-1; a weak D match, TRBD1 (5 bases). Trimming cost V 11 bases and J 4 bases, with 11 bases left between them. The CDR3 is made up of 11 amino acids. The DNA for the CDR3 is TGTGCCTGTCCGGGGGGCACTGAAGCTTTCTTT. Its translation: CACPGGTEAFF.

The rearrangement uses TRBV5-1 and TRBJ1-4, with D possibly TRBD1 on 6 matching bases. Germline CDR1 SGHRS, CDR2 YFSETQ. The ends were cut back, 4 bases at V and 8 bases at J, with 15 bases in the middle. This CDR3 has 14 residues. The CDR3 nucleotides are TGCGCCAGCAGCGCCCGGTGGGACAAGGAAAAACTGTTTTTT. It yields the protein CASSARWDKEKLFF.

This clonotype has a handful of counts. The chain employs TRBV5-1 and TRBJ1-2; 7 nucleotides line up with TRBD1. The CDR3 has 16 amino acids. The V and J ends lost 4 bases and 4 bases, in that order; junction bases with no gene match: 13. Germline assignment: CDR1 SGHRS and CDR2 YFSETQ. The CDR3 DNA sequence: TGCGCCAGCAGCACCGTTTCCCGACAGGGAGGCTATGGCTACACCTTC. Protein: CASSTVSRQGGYGYTF.

This clonotype was seen only a few times. The V and J genes are TRBV14 and TRBJ2-2; D is uncertain. The CDR3 has 13 residues. Germline values: CDR1 SGHDN, CDR2 FVKESK. V lost 4 bases to trimming and J lost 7 bases, with 10 bases between them. The CDR3: CASSPRTGGELFF. DNA for the CDR3: TGTGCCAGCAGCCCCCGGACGGGCGGGGAGCTGTTTTTT.

This clonotype appeared a few times. The genes are TRBV2 and TRBJ2-5; D uncertain. The ends were cut back, 1 base at V and 4 bases at J, with 10 bases in the middle. The germline gives CDR1 SNHLY, CDR2 FYNNEI. This CDR3 is 14 amino acids long. The CDR3 DNA follows: TGTGCCAGCAGTGAAGTAGGGCGCGGAGAGACCCAGTACTTC. Translated, it gives CASSEVGRGETQYF.

This clonotype was found a few times. V and J are TRBV5-5 and TRBJ2-3; 9 nucleotides agree with TRBD2. There are 18 residues in the CDR3. V trimming: 0 bases; J trimming: 2 bases; junction bases outside the gene matches: 10. Germline V gene data show CDR1 as SGHKS and CDR2 as YYEKEE (reference sequence). In DNA, the CDR3 is TGTGCCAGCAGCTTGGCGATCGGGGCTAGCGGGGCCACAGATACGCAGTATTTT. Translation gives CASSLAIGASGATDTQYF.